This TCR beta chain is drawn from a study of blood T cell repertoires in COVID-19. As for the study in general: In each case, the material was cDNA or gDNA derived from T cells, B-cell-depleted T cells, or PBMCs.

This clone was seen a few times. The junction had 6 bases not matched to a gene; V was cut back by 6 bases and J by 4 bases. The CDR3 is 14 residues long. Germline loops: CDR1 SGHTA, CDR2 FQGNSA. TCRdb's table, derived via immunoSEQ multiplex PCR, lists solely in-frame clones and lacks some. Among some 240,000 clones listed, around nine tenths were seen once. The clonotype originates from a man aged 55 to 70 who had recovered from COVID-19. The chain is built from TRBV7-2 and TRBJ1-5; TRBD1 matches 7 bases. The specimen sequenced was peripheral blood. The CDR3 sequence: CASSRGTVNQPQHF. CDR3 bases: TGTGCCAGCAGTCGAGGGACAGTTAATCAGCCCCAGCATTTT. Full variable domain (rest looked up from reference TRBV7-2 and TRBJ1-5): GAGVSQSPSNKVTEKGKDVELRCDPISGHTALYWYRQSLGQGLEFLIYFQGNSAPDKSGLPSDRFSAERTGGSVSTLTIQRTQQEDSAVYLCASSRGTVNQPQHFGDGTRLSIL.